The present T cell receptor beta chain was sequenced within a study of cytomegalovirus exposure and HLA in healthy donors. Study-level findings and limits: The classifier reportedly diagnosed cytomegalovirus status with high sensitivity and specificity. Associated with cytomegalovirus, according to the listing, were approximately 160 TCR beta chains. Within the 120 or so validation repertoires, first-cohort TCR clusters tended to co-occur, according to a later analysis.

J gave up 5 bases and V 5 bases, and 12 bases lay outside the gene matches. Per germline, CDR1 SGHAT and CDR2 FQDESV (reference sequence). The CDR3 consists of 15 residues. A remark on this clone: No antigen is known for it.

The assay was immunoSEQ multiplex PCR, and TCRdb's table has in-frame clones only and misses some. This sample has some 170,000 clones; roughly 89% occur once, and the top ten carry about a tenth. Separation from the roughly 670-subject first cohort characterized the roughly 120-subject validation cohort, to which the donors belonged. This sequence joins TRBV11-1 and TRBJ2-7; 7 nucleotides agree with TRBD1. Input material: PBMCs. The clonotype was recovered from a woman between 18 and 30 years old in good health and CMV-seropositive. This CDR3 reads CASSGQQGSLNEQYF. In DNA, the CDR3 is TGTGCCAGCAGCGGACAACAGGGGAGTCTAAACGAGCAGTACTTC.